The clone carrying this T cell receptor beta chain was counted a single time. Its antigen is undetermined. Both 60 Vbeta primers and 13 Jbeta primers went into the PCR. Using immunoSEQ multiplex PCR, the repertoire was profiled, and TCRdb retains in-frame clones only, with some absent. The table has roughly 120,000 clones, roughly four fifths seen once; the top ten hold 15% to 20%. These data come from a study of cytomegalovirus exposure and HLA in healthy donors. Study information: Around 81% of 350 to 400 genotyped donors fell in the Caucasian-associated ancestry cluster. Broader study findings: CMV serostatus stood as the only immune exposure information on hand.

Per the germline V gene, CDR1 is SGHDT and CDR2 is YYEEEE. Unmatched junction bases numbered 7, after V lost 4 bases and J lost 5 bases. This CDR3 has 14 residues. This sequence joins TRBV5-6 and TRBJ2-7, with TRBD1 identical over 9 bases. The clonotype was recovered from a man aged 50 or older in good health and CMV-seropositive. Specimen: PBMCs. The CDR3 reads CASSPGTGYHEQYF. The CDR3 nucleotides read TGTGCCAGCAGCCCCGGGACAGGGTACCACGAGCAGTACTTC.